This is a list of T cell receptor beta chains from one sample in a study of blood T cell repertoires in COVID-19. Profiled with immunoSEQ multiplex PCR; TCRdb holds only in-frame clones, not every one. This table has around 300,000 clones, around 89% appearing once. Sample: PBMCs or T cells enriched from blood (not recorded which). These receptors were obtained from a woman aged 18 to 35 with acute COVID-19. CDR3s include the opening cysteine and the closing phenylalanine or tryptophan. The D gene is left open where the match is weak. Size is omitted from some rows. Given values are once, few, many or a class for expanded clones.

cdr3_nt	cdr3_aa	j_call	d_call	v_call	clone_size
TGTGCCAGTAGTATGCCGGGACAGGGCGCCTACGAGCAGTACTTC	CASSMPGQGAYEQYF	TRBJ2-7	TRBD1	TRBV19	.
.	CASSKGVGQGTIHNEQFF	TRBJ2-1	.	TRBV21-1	.
TGTGCCAGCAGACGCCCCGGGGGAACTGAAGCTTTCTTT	CASRRPGGTEAFF	TRBJ1-1	.	TRBV27	few
TGTGCCAGCTTTATGTTAGGACAGGGGAACACTGAAGCTTTCTTT	CASFMLGQGNTEAFF	TRBJ1-1	TRBD1	TRBV18	few
TGTGCCAGTAGTGGACAAGCCTACACTGAAGCTTTCTTT	CASSGQAYTEAFF	TRBJ1-1	.	TRBV19	.
TGTGCCAGCAGGTTTAGGGGGACGACGGGAGGCTATGGCTACACCTTC	CASRFRGTTGGYGYTF	TRBJ1-2	.	TRBV27	.
TGTGCCAGCAGTCCCTGGACAGGGGCCACAGATACGCAGTATTTT	CASSPWTGATDTQYF	TRBJ2-3	TRBD1	TRBV28	.
TGTGCCAGCAGTTCTATAGCGGGAGGCACAGATACGCAGTATTTT	CASSSIAGGTDTQYF	TRBJ2-3	TRBD2	TRBV7-2	.
TGTGCCAGTAGTCCGAGGGACTCTAGGTACGAGCAGTACTTC	CASSPRDSRYEQYF	TRBJ2-7	.	TRBV19	.
TGTGCCAGCAGCCAAGGGACAGGGGTTATGAACACTGAAGCTTTCTTT	CASSQGTGVMNTEAFF	TRBJ1-1	TRBD1	TRBV4-2	.
TGTGCCAGCTCACCTGTGCAGGGGTCGTTATGGGGAAAACTGTTTTTT	CASSPVQGSLWGKLFF	TRBJ1-4	.	TRBV18	.
TGTGCCAGCAGTTTAGCCCCGGGTTCCTACGAGCAGTACTTC	CASSLAPGSYEQYF	TRBJ2-7	.	TRBV27	.
TGTGCCAGCAGCTTAGTCGCACTAGCGGGACCCTACAATGAGCAGTTCTTC	CASSLVALAGPYNEQFF	TRBJ2-1	TRBD2	TRBV11-2	.
TGTGCCAGCAGGGGAGAAGGAAAACTGTTTTTT	CASRGEGKLFF	TRBJ1-4	.	TRBV6-6	.
TGTGCCAGCAGCTTAAGGGGCACAGGGCCGGCTGAAGCTTTCTTT	CASSLRGTGPAEAFF	TRBJ1-1	.	TRBV7-9	.
TGTGCCAGCAGTTACTCATCCCGGGGTGGCCAGCCCCAGCATTTT	CASSYSSRGGQPQHF	TRBJ1-5	.	TRBV6-5	.
TGTGCCAGCAGCTGGGGGACAGCAGATCGGGAGACCCAGTACTTC	CASSWGTADRETQYF	TRBJ2-5	TRBD1	TRBV7-9	.
TGCGCCAGCAGCACCGGGACAGGGAGCACTGAAGCTTTCTTT	CASSTGTGSTEAFF	TRBJ1-1	TRBD1	TRBV5-1	.
TGTGCCAGCAGTTTACAGCGGGAGCCCACAGATACGCAGTATTTT	CASSLQREPTDTQYF	TRBJ2-3	TRBD2	TRBV27	.
TGTGCCAGCAGCTACAGGAGGGACGACCACAATGAGCAGTTCTTC	CASSYRRDDHNEQFF	TRBJ2-1	.	TRBV7-9	once
TGTGCCAGTAGTAGAAGGACTAGCGGCCACAATGAGCAGTTCTTC	CASSRRTSGHNEQFF	TRBJ2-1	TRBD2	TRBV19	.
TGTGCCAGCAGGTCCGGGAATCAGCCCCAGCATTTT	CASRSGNQPQHF	TRBJ1-5	.	TRBV6-5	.
TGCGCCGGGAAACGGGACCCAGGGAGGGAGACCCAGTACTTC	CAGKRDPGRETQYF	TRBJ2-5	.	TRBV5-1	.
TGTGCCATCGCCGAGAGCCCGGGAGGAAACACTGAAGCTTTCTTT	CAIAESPGGNTEAFF	TRBJ1-1	.	TRBV28	.
TGTGCCAGCAGAGACCGGGACAATATTAACTATGGCTACACCTTC	CASRDRDNINYGYTF	TRBJ1-2	.	TRBV6-5	once
TGCAGTGCTAGTGGACTAGCGGGAGCGAACACCGGGGAGCTGTTTTTT	CSASGLAGANTGELFF	TRBJ2-2	TRBD2	TRBV20-1	.
TGTGCCAGTAGTAGCTCCCTAGGGACTAGCGGGAATGATGAGCAGTTCTTC	CASSSSLGTSGNDEQFF	TRBJ2-1	TRBD2	TRBV19	once
TGTGCCAGCAGTGAAACACGGGACTACGAGCAGTACTTC	CASSETRDYEQYF	TRBJ2-7	.	TRBV6-1	few
TGTGCCAGTAGTATAGCGTCGTACAATGAGCAGTTCTTC	CASSIASYNEQFF	TRBJ2-1	.	TRBV19	.
TGTGCCTGGAGGGGACAGGGGGATCAGCCCCAGCATTTT	CAWRGQGDQPQHF	TRBJ1-5	TRBD1	TRBV30	.
TGCAGTGCTAGTGGTGACAGGGCGTACGAGCAGTACTTC	CSASGDRAYEQYF	TRBJ2-7	TRBD1	TRBV20-1	.